This TCR beta chain was identified in a study of blood T cells in healthy people across ages. Turning to the study itself: Roughly one uniquely barcoded beta molecule per two T cells was captured.

The CDR3 sequence is 13 residues long. Trimming removed 2 bases at V and 15 bases at J, with 17 bases between. Germline values: CDR1 SGHVS, CDR2 FNYEAQ. This clonotype has a count of ten or more. Its antigen remains unidentified. PCR was performed a second time for 7 to 11 cycles using a sample-barcoded 5' primer and a J-beta primer mix. From the 5' RACE reads, TCRdb called clonotypes with MiXCR, one entry per CDR3 protein. Altogether a few hundred thousand distinct CDR3 sequences are present, about 52% being singletons, with the ten largest covering around 50%. General study findings and limits: It was found that TCR beta diversity correlated strongly with the percentage of naive T cells. Any conclusive comparison of naive versus antigen-experienced cells was prevented by using unsorted PBMCs.

Sequenced input: blood. The clonotype was recovered from a man aged 55 to 69 in good health. The gene calls are TRBV7-6 and TRBJ2-4; D unclear. The CDR3, as DNA: TGTGCCAGCAGCTTACGCCTCAACACTGAACTGTACTTC. Translation gives CASSLRLNTELYF.